A single sample gave rise to the 8 T cell receptor beta chains below, sequenced in a study of identical twins. TCRdb reprocessed the 5' RACE reads with MiXCR, giving one entry per CDR3 protein. The sample lists some 440,000 distinct CDR3 sequences; 24% were seen once. This sample was shared with a second study, whose subject was T cells expressing NK-cell markers.

Sequencing was carried out using CD4+ T cells sorted from blood. The receptor set was obtained from a woman between 18 and 29 years old in good health.

Many counts were recorded for this clonotype. The chain joins TRBV20-1 to TRBJ1-1; D gene unclear. The V end was cut by 6 bases, the J end by 1 base, with 12 bases between. The germline V gene encodes CDR1 DFQATT and CDR2 SNEGSKA (reference sequence). The CDR3 sequence is 13 residues long. In nucleotides, the CDR3 is TGCAGTGCCGCCCGACGCCCGAACACTGAAGCTTTCTTT. This encodes CSAARRPNTEAFF.

The chain couples TRBV18 to TRBJ2-1, with 8 nucleotides matching TRBD2. Germline V gene sequence: CDR1 KGHSH, CDR2 LQKENI. Germline trimming cut 4 bases from V and 3 bases from J; bases unmatched to any gene: 8. This CDR3 is 16 amino acids long. This CDR3 reads CASSRGGLGIYNEQFF. The CDR3 DNA sequence: TGTGCCAGCTCACGGGGGGGACTAGGAATCTACAATGAGCAGTTCTTC.

V usage is TRBV7-9 and J usage is TRBJ1-1; D possibly corresponds to TRBD1 (6 bases). This CDR3 has 15 amino acids. CDR1 is SEHNR and CDR2 is FQNEAQ in the germline V gene (reference sequence). Trimming removed 3 bases at V and 4 bases at J, with 15 bases between. Here the CDR3 DNA reads TGTGCCAGCAGCTTGTTAACAGGGATGGGCACTGAAGCTTTCTTT. It encodes CASSLLTGMGTEAFF.

This clonotype showed up just a few times. The J gene is TRBJ2-1, the V gene TRBV6-1, with 16 bases identical to TRBD2. CDR3 size: 15 residues. Per germline, CDR1 MNHNS and CDR2 SASEGT. V gave up 5 bases and J gave up 13 bases; unmatched junction bases: 8. CDR3 protein: CASSPPGTSGGVQFF. CDR3 nucleotides: TGTGCCAGCAGTCCGCCCGGGACTAGCGGGGGGGTACAGTTCTTC.

This clonotype was detected a few times. This chain uses TRBV20-1 with TRBJ2-1; TRBD2 aligns across 9 bases. The V segment lost 3 bases and the J segment 9 bases; nucleotides outside the gene matches: 12. Germline V lookup: CDR1 DFQATT, CDR2 SNEGSKA (reference sequence). CDR3 length equals 15 residues. CDR3 DNA: TGCAGTGCTAGCCCTCAGCGGGGGGTTTGGGCTGAGCAGTTCTTC. Its protein product is CSASPQRGVWAEQFF.

This clonotype was seen ten or more times. The chain couples TRBV24-1 to TRBJ2-1, with 10 bases fitting TRBD1. Trimming removed 5 bases from V and 5 bases from J; junction bases left unmatched: 11. Germline CDR1 KGHDR, CDR2 SFDVKD. CDR3 length equals 17 residues. CDR3 bases: TGTGCCACCAGTGGAAAACCGGGACAGGGGAGGGACAATGAGCAGTTCTTC. The encoded protein is CATSGKPGQGRDNEQFF.

V and J are TRBV7-2 and TRBJ2-1; TRBD1 aligns across 7 bases. The CDR3 is 14 residues long. CDR1 and CDR2 (germline): SGHTA, FQGNSA. J gave up 9 bases and V 3 bases, and 8 bases lay outside the gene matches. CDR3 in amino acids: CASSFLTGRIEQFF. The CDR3 coding sequence is TGTGCCAGCAGCTTCTTGACAGGGCGTATTGAGCAGTTCTTC.

This clonotype was found a few times. V gene TRBV11-2 combines with J gene TRBJ2-7; D possibly uses TRBD1 or TRBD2 (5 bases each). The CDR3 extends over 14 amino acids. V lost 5 bases and J lost 0, with 11 bases in between. The germline gives CDR1 SGHAT, CDR2 FQNNGV. The chain's CDR3 is CASSRDHNSYEQYF. The DNA of the CDR3 is TGTGCCAGCAGCCGGGACCACAACTCCTACGAGCAGTACTTC. Together with reference TRBV11-2 and TRBJ2-7, the CDR3 gives the full variable domain: EAGVAQSPRYKIIEKRQSVAFWCNPISGHATLYWYQQILGQGPKLLIQFQNNGVVDDSQLPKDRFSAERLKGVDSTLKIQPAKLEDSAVYLCASSRDHNSYEQYFGPGTRLTVT.